These 26 T cell receptor beta chains were all obtained from the same sample, sequenced in a study of PD-1 blockade in classical Hodgkin lymphoma. Libraries were prepared by immunoSEQ multiplex PCR; TCRdb keeps only in-frame clonotypes and omits some of them. This sample has about 21,000 clones, with 70% to 80% found just once. Each patient relapsed following autologous stem cell transplantation, and prior brentuximab vedotin exposure differed. The specimen was peripheral blood mononuclear cells (PBMCs), collected at baseline. The receptors originated from a human donor with classical Hodgkin lymphoma.

Only a few counts were recorded for this clone. The chain recombines TRBV11-2 with TRBJ1-4; D is perhaps TRBD1 (5 bases). The germline V gene encodes CDR1 SGHAT and CDR2 FQNNGV. The CDR3 has 12 residues. V lost 6 bases to trimming and J lost 15 bases, with 17 bases between them. The CDR3 region has the DNA TGTGCCAGCAGGCATCTCTCGGACAAGATGTTTTTT. Translated: CASRHLSDKMFF.

V usage is TRBV4-1 and J usage is TRBJ1-3, with D unresolved. Trimming took off 0 bases at V and 4 bases at J, with 4 bases between the two ends. Germline CDR1 is MGHRA and CDR2 is YSYEKL. CDR3 length equals 13 residues. The CDR3: CASSQEQGNTIYF. The CDR3 nucleotides are TGCGCCAGCAGCCAAGAACAGGGAAACACCATATATTTT.

V gene TRBV5-1 combines with J gene TRBJ1-1; D remains unclear. The V gene's germline CDR1 is SGHRS and CDR2 YFSETQ. V dropped 2 bases and J dropped 3 bases, with 8 bases sitting between them. CDR3 length equals 13 residues. CDR3 amino acids: CASSFAVDTEAFF. The CDR3 DNA sequence: TGCGCCAGCAGCTTCGCGGTTGACACTGAAGCTTTCTTT.

This chain uses TRBV5-1 with TRBJ2-3; TRBD2 agrees at 7 bases. This CDR3 contains 14 residues. The junction had 4 bases not matched to a gene; V was cut back by 0 bases and J by 6 bases. Germline CDR1 reads SGHRS; CDR2 reads YFSETQ. CDR3 in DNA: TGCGCCAGCAGCTTGGGGAGGGGAGGGGATACGCAGTATTTT. Translation: CASSLGRGGDTQYF. The full variable domain, rest sourced from reference TRBV5-1 and TRBJ2-3, is KAGVTQTPRYLIKTRGQQVTLSCSPISGHRSVSWYQQTPGQGLQFLFEYFSETQRNKGNFPGRFSGRQFSNSRSEMNVSTLELGDSALYLCASSLGRGGDTQYFGPGTRLTVL.

V is TRBV28 and J is TRBJ2-2; D unclear. The CDR3 runs to 16 residues. With 1 base removed from V and 2 bases from J, the gap between germline ends came to 11 bases. Germline V gene sequence: CDR1 MDHEN, CDR2 SYDVKM. CDR3 in DNA: TGTGCCAGCAGTTTATCAACTGGGATTAACACCGGGGAGCTGTTTTTT. It is translated as CASSLSTGINTGELFF.

J is TRBJ2-5 and V is TRBV5-6, with D possibly called TRBD1 or TRBD2 (6 bases each). This CDR3 has 13 residues. Per the germline V gene, CDR1 is SGHDT and CDR2 is YYEEEE. V lost 4 bases and J lost 6, with 13 bases in between. Here the CDR3 reads CASSGGGRKTQYF. In nucleotides, the CDR3 is TGTGCCAGCAGCGGAGGGGGGCGAAAGACCCAGTACTTC.

The rearrangement joins TRBV12-5 to TRBJ1-1; 9 bases line up with TRBD1. The CDR3 loop spans 17 amino acids. Germline assignment: CDR1 LGHNT and CDR2 FRNRAP. J gave up 6 bases and V 3 bases, and 14 bases lay outside the gene matches. The CDR3 sequence is CASGFGPPGQGYSEAFF. In DNA form, the CDR3 reads TGTGCTAGTGGTTTTGGACCCCCCGGACAGGGGTACTCTGAAGCTTTCTTT.

This clone was observed a handful of times. The chain employs TRBV7-9 and TRBJ2-5; D ambiguous. V lost 0 bases and J 5 bases, leaving 4 bases between the germline ends. The CDR3 totals 12 residues. Germline V gene data show CDR1 as SEHNR and CDR2 as FQNEAQ (reference sequence). Here the CDR3 reads CASSLAWETQYF. CDR3 DNA: TGTGCCAGCAGCTTAGCGTGGGAGACCCAGTACTTC.

This chain connects TRBV5-1 to TRBJ2-3; 10 bases align to TRBD2. J gave up 4 bases and V 0 bases, and 8 bases lay outside the gene matches. The CDR3 consists of 17 residues. Per the germline V gene, CDR1 is SGHRS and CDR2 is YFSETQ. For the CDR3, the DNA is TGCGCCAGCAGCTTGGACGTTAGCGGGGGGCTCCCAGATACGCAGTATTTT. Its protein is CASSLDVSGGLPDTQYF.

The chain employs TRBV4-3 and TRBJ2-7; D possibly corresponds to TRBD2 (5 bases). Trimming took 0 bases from V and 0 from J, leaving 9 bases between them. CDR1 is LGHNA and CDR2 is YSLEER in the germline V gene. The CDR3 extends over 15 amino acids. CDR3 nucleotides: TGCGCCAGCAGCCAAGATAAGGACTTCTCCTACGAGCAGTACTTC. Translating gives CASSQDKDFSYEQYF.

The rearrangement joins TRBV13 to TRBJ1-1, with a tentative D call TRBD1 (6 bases). Trimming cost V 3 bases and J 6 bases, with 8 bases left between them. There are 12 residues in the CDR3. The V gene's germline CDR1 is PRHDT and CDR2 FYEKMQ (reference sequence). The CDR3 DNA reads TGTGCCAGCAGCTTGGGGGCGGCTGAAGCTTTCTTT. Its translation: CASSLGAAEAFF.

This clone has just a few counts. The chain recombines TRBV4-3 with TRBJ2-6; 8 bases map to TRBD1. Losses at the gene ends were 0 bases for V and 3 bases for J; bases not matched to a gene: 1. CDR1 and CDR2 (germline): LGHNA, YSLEER. The CDR3 contains 16 residues. CDR3 sequence: CASSQDGTGGANVLTF. The CDR3 nucleotides read TGCGCCAGCAGCCAAGATGGGACAGGTGGGGCCAACGTCCTGACTTTC.

This clone was seen a handful of times. The chain joins TRBV29-1 to TRBJ2-3; TRBD1 aligns across 8 bases. Germline V gene lookup returns CDR1 SQVTM and CDR2 ANQGSEA. The CDR3 contains 14 residues. Trimming removed 4 bases from V and 4 bases from J; junction bases left unmatched: 7. The CDR3 sequence: CSVAQDRDPDTQYF. CDR3 in DNA: TGCAGCGTTGCTCAGGACAGGGATCCAGATACGCAGTATTTT.

This clone has just a few counts. The rearrangement links TRBV29-1 to TRBJ2-7, with 7 bases lining up with TRBD1. Trimming cost V 4 bases and J 3 bases; bases outside gene matches: 9. This CDR3 has 14 amino acids. CDR1 and CDR2 (germline): SQVTM, ANQGSEA. In DNA form, the CDR3 reads TGCAGCGTTGGGGGGAGACAGGGCGGCTACGAGCAGTACTTC. The encoded protein is CSVGGRQGGYEQYF.

The CDR3 loop is CASSEQGNQPQHF. CDR3 sequence (DNA): TGTGCCAGTAGTGAACAGGGAAATCAGCCCCAGCATTTT. The chain joins TRBV19 to TRBJ1-5; TRBD1 might be the D (6 bases). Germline-derived CDR1 and CDR2 are LNHDA and SQIVND (reference sequence). V lost 5 bases and J 4 bases, leaving 9 bases between the germline ends. CDR3 length equals 13 residues.

The DNA for the CDR3 is TGTGCCAGTAGGGCACCGAACACTGAAGCTTTCTTT. Its protein product is CASRAPNTEAFF. The chain couples TRBV19 to TRBJ1-1; unclear D gene. V was cut by 6 bases and J by 1 base, with 6 bases left in between. The CDR3 spans 12 residues. The germline gives CDR1 LNHDA, CDR2 SQIVND (reference sequence).

The CDR3 nucleotides read TGTGCCTGGAGGAGGAACAATGAGCAGTTCTTC. Its protein is CAWRRNNEQFF. The chain recombines TRBV30 with TRBJ2-1, with D unresolved. The germline V gene has CDR1 GTSNPN and CDR2 SVGIG (reference sequence). V lost 3 bases, J lost 5 bases, and 5 bases lay in between. CDR3 length equals 11 residues.

The chain joins TRBV5-5 to TRBJ2-5, with D perhaps assigned TRBD1 or TRBD2 (5 bases each). CDR1 and CDR2 from the germline V gene are SGHKS and YYEKEE (reference sequence). Trimming left V 2 bases short and J 3 bases short, with 11 bases between. The CDR3 has 14 amino acids. CDR3 region: CASSFGGFEETQYF. In DNA, the CDR3 is TGTGCCAGCAGCTTTGGGGGATTCGAAGAGACCCAGTACTTC.

V gene TRBV19 combines with J gene TRBJ2-3; D is unresolved. Germline lookup yields CDR1 LNHDA and CDR2 SQIVND (reference sequence). The CDR3 covers 11 residues. Trimming removed 3 bases from V and 6 bases from J, with 4 bases in between. Here the CDR3 DNA reads TGTGCCAGTAGTATTAAGGATACGCAGTATTTT. Residues: CASSIKDTQYF.

The gene calls are TRBV29-1 and TRBJ2-7; possibly TRBD1 for D (6 bases). Germline-derived CDR1 and CDR2 are SQVTM and ANQGSEA. V was shortened by 3 bases and J by 5 bases, with 23 bases between the two germline ends. The CDR3 consists of 16 residues. This CDR3 reads CSVEGSTGPWGDEQYF. CDR3 nucleotide sequence: TGCAGCGTTGAGGGGTCGACAGGACCTTGGGGCGACGAGCAGTACTTC.

The chain links TRBV19 to TRBJ2-2, with D unclear. This CDR3 has 15 residues. Trimming removed 4 bases from V and 1 base from J, with 10 bases in between. The germline V gene has CDR1 LNHDA and CDR2 SQIVND (reference sequence). This CDR3 is CASSTYNGNTGELFF. Here the CDR3 DNA reads TGTGCCAGTAGTACCTATAACGGGAACACCGGGGAGCTGTTTTTT.

This rearrangement joins TRBV7-2 to TRBJ2-3; TRBD2 is a possible D gene (5 bases). The V end lost 4 bases, the J end lost 9 bases, and 17 bases lay between the germline ends. The CDR3 length is 14 residues. The V gene's germline CDR1 is SGHTA and CDR2 FQGNSA. The CDR3 nucleotides read TGTGCCAGCAGCTCAACCTCTGGACTGAGCACGCAGTATTTT. Amino acid sequence: CASSSTSGLSTQYF.

The V call is TRBV14, the J call TRBJ2-5, with TRBD2 as a possible D gene (6 bases). V lost 1 base and J lost 1, with 7 bases in between. The CDR3 totals 14 residues. Germline V gene sequence: CDR1 SGHDN, CDR2 FVKESK. In DNA, the CDR3 is TGTGCCAGCAGCCAAGGGGGACTCCAAGAGACCCAGTACTTC. It yields the protein CASSQGGLQETQYF.

The rearrangement links TRBV7-2 to TRBJ1-2; TRBD1 might be the D (5 bases). V shed 2 bases and J shed 0 bases, with 16 bases lying between them. From germline, CDR1 is SGHTA and CDR2 FQGNSA. The CDR3 covers 17 residues. The CDR3 spells CASSLQRGLETNYGYTF. The CDR3 DNA sequence: TGTGCCAGCAGCTTACAGCGGGGACTGGAGACTAACTATGGCTACACCTTC.

The count of this clone is one. The DNA of the CDR3 is TGTGCCAGCAGCTTGGAGCGACTAGCCAAAAACATTCAGTACTTC. It encodes CASSLERLAKNIQYF. The V and J genes are TRBV11-2 and TRBJ2-4; the D is unclear. Deletions cut 3 bases from V and 0 bases from J, with 9 bases between. There are 15 residues in the CDR3. The germline gives CDR1 SGHAT, CDR2 FQNNGV.

In its sample, this clone is medium-sized. The V and J genes are TRBV2 and TRBJ2-1; D is undetermined. V lost 4 bases and J lost 6, with 10 bases in between. The CDR3 is 13 residues long. In germline, CDR1 is SNHLY, CDR2 FYNNEI. CDR3 DNA sequence: TGTGCCAGCAGTGTGCACAGCAGCAATGAGCAGTTCTTC. This codes for CASSVHSSNEQFF.